A selection of T cell receptor beta chains follows, all from one sample in a study of graft-versus-host responses after intestinal transplantation. The data were produced by immunoSEQ multiplex PCR, yet TCRdb's version contains in-frame clones alone and is incomplete. Of around 90,000 clones listed, approximately 92% are singletons. No antigen is known for these receptors. The source was unstimulated CD8+ T cells sorted from spleen or lymph node cells, collected before intestinal transplant. These receptors all stem from a human donor who received an intestinal transplant. CDR3s include the opening cysteine and the closing phenylalanine or tryptophan. A D gene is named only where the DNA matches it firmly.

D gene,V gene,CDR3 protein
-,TRBV4-1,CASSHESGTLSSYNEQFF
-,TRBV7-6,CASSLAPSNSPLHF
TRBD2,TRBV2,CASSGGPSGDTGTDTQYF
-,TRBV6-6,CASSYSLRYEQYF
-,TRBV5-6,CASSPGFEGDYEQYF
-,TRBV19,CASRSGSNQPQHF
-,TRBV5-5,CASSLGIGGTNTEAFF
-,TRBV19,CATAPGLAYEQYF
TRBD2,TRBV27,CASSLWSGGLGFF
-,TRBV27,CASSFSGGFSYEQYF
-,TRBV4-3,CASSQDPNGGSYNEQFF
-,TRBV9,CASSVGGLHGISGNTIYF
-,TRBV4-2,CASSQDQGGLGWANYGYTF
-,TRBV30,CAWTPYDSLETQYF
TRBD2,TRBV4-1,CASSQRTSGIGYEQYF
-,TRBV21-1,CASSKEWAPRTRTYEQYF
-,TRBV19,CASTYTGELFF
TRBD1,TRBV27,CASSSGTGYYEQYF
-,TRBV6-1,CASRLWDTSYEQFF
TRBD1,TRBV29-1,CSVDRGYGYTF
TRBD2,TRBV7-9,CASSHADGRSSYEQYF
-,TRBV5-5,CASSPLPGIRYGYTF
-,TRBV5-6,CASNIRGSYEQYF
-,TRBV11-2,CASSLKVRSRAADEQYF
-,TRBV5-4,CASSLVASQETQYF
TRBD1,TRBV4-3,CASSLDRGSYNEQFF
-,TRBV14,CASSRDWGDHDEQFF
-,TRBV4-3,CASSQAPADYGYTF
TRBD1,TRBV27,CASSLTGGSEKLFF
-,TRBV5-6,CASSPRYNEQFF
TRBD1,TRBV7-9,CASSLTGGTGELFF
-,TRBV7-2,CASSPSGWGYTF